This TCR beta chain appears in the sequencing data of a study of T cell repertoires in cytomegalovirus infection. On this clonotype: As yet, its antigen is unknown.

This CDR3 has 15 amino acids. Trimming shortened V by 1 base and J by 6 bases, and 15 bases separated the two germline ends. The V gene's germline CDR1 is SEHNR and CDR2 FQNEAQ (reference sequence). TCRdb re-called the reads with MiXCR, one entry per CDR3 protein. Of 830,000 or so distinct CDR3 sequences in the sample, approximately 30% were seen once. This TCR derives from a human donor in good health (CMV status not recorded). Some clones in this sample may be carry-over from other donors' samples. The chain is built from TRBV7-9 and TRBJ1-1; weak D call: TRBD1 (5 bases). The sample in question was cultured CD8+ T cells from PBMCs, obtained from culture after CMV antigen stimulation. The CDR3 DNA reads TGTGCCAGCAGCTTAGAGGTTGGGGGGATCGCTGAAGCTTTCTTT. It codes for CASSLEVGGIAEAFF.